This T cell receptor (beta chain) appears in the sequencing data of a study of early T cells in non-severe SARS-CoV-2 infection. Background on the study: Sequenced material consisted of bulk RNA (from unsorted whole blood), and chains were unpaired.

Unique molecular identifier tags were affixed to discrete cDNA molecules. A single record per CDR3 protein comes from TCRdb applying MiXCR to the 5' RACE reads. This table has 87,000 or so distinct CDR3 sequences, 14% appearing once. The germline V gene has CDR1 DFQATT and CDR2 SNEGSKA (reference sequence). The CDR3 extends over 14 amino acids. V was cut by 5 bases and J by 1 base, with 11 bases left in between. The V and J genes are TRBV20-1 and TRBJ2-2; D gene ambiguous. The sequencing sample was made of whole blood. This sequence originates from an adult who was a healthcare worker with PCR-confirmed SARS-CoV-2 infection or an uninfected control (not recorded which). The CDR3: CSAFTPGNTGELFF. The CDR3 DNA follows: TGCAGTGCTTTTACCCCAGGGAACACCGGGGAGCTGTTTTTT.